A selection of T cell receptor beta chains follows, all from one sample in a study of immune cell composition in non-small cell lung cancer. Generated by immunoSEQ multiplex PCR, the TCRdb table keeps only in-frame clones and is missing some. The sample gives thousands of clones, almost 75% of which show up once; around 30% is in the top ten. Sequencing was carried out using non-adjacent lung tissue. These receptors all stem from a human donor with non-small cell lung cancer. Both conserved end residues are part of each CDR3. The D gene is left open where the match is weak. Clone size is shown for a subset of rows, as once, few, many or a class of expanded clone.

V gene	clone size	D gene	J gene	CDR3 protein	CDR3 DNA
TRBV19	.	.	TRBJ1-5	CASSIRQPGPQHF	TGTGCCAGTAGTATTCGTCAACCGGGGCCCCAGCATTTT
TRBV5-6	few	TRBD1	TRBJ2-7	CASSLGQGAREQYF	TGTGCCAGCAGCCTGGGGCAGGGGGCGAGGGAGCAGTACTTC
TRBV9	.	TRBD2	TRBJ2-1	CASSVVGAGWANNEQFF	TGTGCCAGCAGCGTAGTAGGAGCGGGGTGGGCTAACAATGAGCAGTTCTTC
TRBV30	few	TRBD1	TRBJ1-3	CAWTGTGAREGTIYF	TGTGCCTGGACCGGGACAGGGGCCCGGGAGGGCACCATATATTTT
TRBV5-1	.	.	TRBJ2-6	CASSSGGMGANVLTF	TGCGCCAGCAGCAGTGGAGGGATGGGGGCCAACGTCCTGACTTTC
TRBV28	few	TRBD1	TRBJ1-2	CASSYRTGSYGYTF	TGTGCCAGCAGCTATAGGACAGGGTCTTATGGCTACACCTTC
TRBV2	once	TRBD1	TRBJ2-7	CASSDRDRGSYEQYF	TGTGCCAGCAGTGACCGGGACAGGGGTTCCTACGAGCAGTACTTC
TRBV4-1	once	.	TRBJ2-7	CASSQNDRYEQYF	TGCGCCAGCAGCCAAAACGACAGATACGAGCAGTACTTC
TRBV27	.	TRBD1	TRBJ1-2	CASSPLDRGVYGYTF	TGTGCCAGCAGCCCTTTGGACAGGGGGGTCTATGGCTACACCTTC
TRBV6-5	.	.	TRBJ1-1	CASSYSRGGRTEAFF	TGTGCCAGCAGTTACTCGCGGGGAGGGAGGACTGAAGCTTTCTTT
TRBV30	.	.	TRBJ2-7	CAWSRAGTHEQYF	TGTGCCTGGAGTAGGGCGGGGACCCACGAGCAGTACTTC
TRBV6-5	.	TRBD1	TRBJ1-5	CASRGTGGAQPQHF	TGTGCCAGCAGGGGGACAGGGGGTGCTCAGCCCCAGCATTTT
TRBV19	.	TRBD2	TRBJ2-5	CASSMGLAGRGETQYF	TGTGCCAGTAGTATGGGACTAGCGGGAAGGGGAGAGACCCAGTACTTC
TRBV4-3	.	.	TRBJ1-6	CASSQESPASSYNSPLHF	TGCGCCAGCAGCCAAGAATCACCAGCGAGCTCCTATAATTCACCCCTCCACTTT
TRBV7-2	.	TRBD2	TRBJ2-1	CASRRGSGSSSEQFF	TGTGCCAGCCGCCGGGGAAGCGGGAGTTCGAGTGAGCAGTTCTTC
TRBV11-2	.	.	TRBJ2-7	CASSLDRSDSYEQYF	TGTGCCAGCAGCTTAGATAGAAGTGACTCCTACGAGCAGTACTTC
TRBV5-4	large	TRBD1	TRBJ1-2	CASSLRPLTGREGYTF	TGTGCCAGCAGCTTGAGACCCTTGACAGGGCGAGAGGGCTACACCTTC